The rows below give T cell receptor beta chains drawn from one sample of a study of cytomegalovirus exposure and HLA in healthy donors. Using immunoSEQ multiplex PCR, the repertoire was profiled, and TCRdb retains in-frame clones only, with some absent. The data hold under 150,000 clones, with about 89% observed a single time. Sequences were obtained from PBMCs. Every receptor here comes from a man aged 18 to 29 in good health and CMV-seronegative. CDR3s include the opening cysteine and the closing phenylalanine or tryptophan. D genes are given only for firm matches. Part of the rows lack a size; the others show once, few, many or a class for expanded clones.

TRBD1,-,TRBJ1-6,TRBV5-1,CASSEGQGSDSPLHF,TGCGCCAGCAGCGAAGGACAGGGTTCAGATTCACCCCTCCACTTT
TRBD2,-,TRBJ2-5,TRBV4-1,CASSLERAGGQETQYF,TGCGCCAGCAGCCTAGAACGGGCGGGGGGTCAAGAGACCCAGTACTTC
TRBD1,-,TRBJ1-5,TRBV15,CATSRETGGNQPQHF,TGTGCCACCAGCAGGGAAACAGGGGGGAATCAGCCCCAGCATTTT
TRBD1,-,TRBJ1-5,TRBV2,CASSTEGGGNQPQHF,TGTGCCAGTAGCACCGAAGGGGGCGGCAATCAGCCCCAGCATTTT
-,-,TRBJ2-1,TRBV4-3,CASSRTTVYNEQFF,TGCGCCAGCAGCCGAACGACAGTTTACAATGAGCAGTTCTTC
-,-,TRBJ2-7,TRBV30,CAWSLDSRLYEQYF,TGTGCCTGGTCGCTCGACAGCCGTCTCTACGAGCAGTACTTC
TRBD1,-,TRBJ2-6,TRBV7-2,CASSVTGTAQSGANVLTF,TGTGCCAGCAGCGTAACCGGGACAGCACAATCTGGGGCCAACGTCCTGACTTTC
TRBD1,few,TRBJ1-5,TRBV30,CAWRHTGGHNQPQHF,TGTGCCTGGAGACACACAGGGGGCCACAATCAGCCCCAGCATTTT
TRBD2,-,TRBJ2-1,TRBV2,CASRAPGLAGNNEQFF,TGTGCCAGCAGGGCCCCCGGACTAGCGGGGAACAATGAGCAGTTCTTC
TRBD2,-,TRBJ2-5,TRBV10-2,CASSELAGGQETQYF,TGCGCCAGCAGTGAGCTAGCGGGGGGGCAAGAGACCCAGTACTTC
TRBD1,once,TRBJ1-4,TRBV15,CATSTPRGAREKLFF,TGTGCCACCAGCACGCCCAGGGGGGCGCGGGAAAAACTGTTTTTT
-,-,TRBJ1-2,TRBV5-1,CASSLSGDGYTF,TGCGCCAGCAGCTTATCAGGGGATGGCTACACCTTC
-,-,TRBJ2-7,TRBV13,CASSRTLGPTSYEQYF,TGTGCCAGCAGCCGAACCCTGGGGCCCACCTCCTACGAGCAGTACTTC
TRBD1,-,TRBJ1-2,TRBV6-5,CASRQGAHYGYTF,TGTGCCAGCAGACAGGGGGCCCACTATGGCTACACCTTC
TRBD1,-,TRBJ1-3,TRBV29-1,CSVRTGSNTIYF,TGCAGCGTCCGGACAGGGAGTAACACCATATATTTT
-,once,TRBJ2-2,TRBV5-1,CASSLAKGAGSNTGELFF,TGCGCCAGCAGCTTGGCCAAAGGTGCGGGCTCTAACACCGGGGAGCTGTTTTTT
TRBD1,once,TRBJ1-2,TRBV10-3,CAITSDRGAGYTF,TGTGCCATCACATCCGACAGGGGTGCTGGCTACACCTTC
-,-,TRBJ1-1,TRBV4-3,CASSRGVATEAFF,TGCGCCAGCAGCCGGGGGGTGGCTACTGAAGCTTTCTTT
TRBD2,-,TRBJ2-1,TRBV12-5,CASGHPLAGEGNEQFF,TGTGCTAGTGGTCACCCACTAGCGGGAGAAGGCAATGAGCAGTTCTTC
TRBD1,once,TRBJ1-2,TRBV29-1,CSASPGQASGWDYGYTF,TGCAGCGCCTCTCCGGGACAGGCTTCGGGATGGGACTATGGCTACACCTTC